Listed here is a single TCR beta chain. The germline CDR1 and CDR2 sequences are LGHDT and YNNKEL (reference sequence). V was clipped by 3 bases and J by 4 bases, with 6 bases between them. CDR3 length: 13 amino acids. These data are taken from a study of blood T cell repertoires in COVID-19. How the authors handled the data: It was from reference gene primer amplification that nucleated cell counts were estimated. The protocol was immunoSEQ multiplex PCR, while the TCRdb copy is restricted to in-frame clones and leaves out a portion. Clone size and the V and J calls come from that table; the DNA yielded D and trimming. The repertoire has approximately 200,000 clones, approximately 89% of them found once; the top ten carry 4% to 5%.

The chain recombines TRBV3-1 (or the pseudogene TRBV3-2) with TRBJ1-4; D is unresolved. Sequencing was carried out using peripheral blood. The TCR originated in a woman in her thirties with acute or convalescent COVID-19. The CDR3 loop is CASSQRINEKLFF. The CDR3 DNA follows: TGTGCCAGCAGCCAGAGGATTAATGAAAAACTGTTTTTT.